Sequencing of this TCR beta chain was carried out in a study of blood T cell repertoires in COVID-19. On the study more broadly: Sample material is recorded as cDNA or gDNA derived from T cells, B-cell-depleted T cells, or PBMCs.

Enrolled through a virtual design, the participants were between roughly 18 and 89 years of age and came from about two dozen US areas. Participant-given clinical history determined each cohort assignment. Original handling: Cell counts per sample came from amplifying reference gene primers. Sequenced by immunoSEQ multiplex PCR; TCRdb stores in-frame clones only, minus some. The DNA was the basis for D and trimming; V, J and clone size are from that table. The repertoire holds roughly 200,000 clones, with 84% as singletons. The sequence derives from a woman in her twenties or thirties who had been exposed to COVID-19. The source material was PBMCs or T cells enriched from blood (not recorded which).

CDR3 amino acids: CSVVVGQGMNTEAFF. CDR3 bases: TGCAGCGTTGTGGTGGGACAGGGTATGAACACTGAAGCTTTCTTT. This chain joins TRBV29-1 and TRBJ1-1, with 9 bases lining up with TRBD1. V gave up 4 bases and J gave up 0 bases; unmatched junction bases: 6. This CDR3 region has 15 residues. Germline V gene sequence: CDR1 SQVTM, CDR2 ANQGSEA.